This TCR beta chain was observed in a study of CD8 T cells in ankylosing spondylitis. Notes on the study in general: A TCR beta motif made of several highly homologous variants seemed typical of ankylosing spondylitis blood. Clones linked to disease were reported to show significant enrichment in matched ankylosing spondylitis synovial fluid.

Making the TCR beta libraries involved quantitative 5'-RACE with molecular barcodes. TCRdb fed the 5' RACE reads into MiXCR, producing one record per CDR3 protein. The sample holds about 160,000 distinct CDR3 sequences; around 8.9% are singletons and the top ten take more than 12%. There are 15 residues in the CDR3. J gave up 5 bases and V 1 base, and 5 bases lay outside the gene matches. Germline CDR1 is MNHEY and CDR2 is SMNVEV (reference sequence). Only a few counts were recorded for this clonotype. Its antigen is not known. The sequence derives from a female donor with ankylosing spondylitis or in good health (not recorded which). Sequenced input: blood, either unsorted or a sorted T cell fraction (not recorded which). This chain uses TRBV27 with TRBJ2-1, with TRBD1 matching 7 bases. The CDR3 nucleotides read TGTGCCAGCAGTTTATGGGACAGCAATAACAATGAGCAGTTCTTC. Translation gives CASSLWDSNNNEQFF.